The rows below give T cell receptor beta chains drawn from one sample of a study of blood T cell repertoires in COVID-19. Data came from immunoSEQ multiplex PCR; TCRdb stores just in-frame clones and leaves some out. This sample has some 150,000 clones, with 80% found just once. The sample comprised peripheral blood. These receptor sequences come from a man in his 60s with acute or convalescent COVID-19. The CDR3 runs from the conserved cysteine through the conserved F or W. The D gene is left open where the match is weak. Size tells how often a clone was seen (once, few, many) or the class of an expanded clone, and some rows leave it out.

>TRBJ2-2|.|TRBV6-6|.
CASKDSANTGELFF
TGTGCCAGCAAGGACTCCGCGAACACCGGGGAGCTGTTTTTT
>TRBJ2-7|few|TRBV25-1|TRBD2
CASSDGLAGAYEQYF
TGTGCCAGCAGTGACGGACTAGCGGGAGCCTACGAGCAGTACTTC
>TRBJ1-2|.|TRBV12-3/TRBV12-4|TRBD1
CASKPNRGGYTF
TGTGCCAGCAAACCTAACAGGGGTGGCTACACCTTC
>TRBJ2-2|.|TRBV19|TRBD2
CATRSGGTGELFF
TGTGCCACCCGATCGGGGGGAACCGGGGAGCTGTTTTTT
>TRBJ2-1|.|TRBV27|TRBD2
CASSSLSGSNEQFF
TGTGCCAGCAGCTCCCTTAGCGGGAGCAATGAGCAGTTCTTC
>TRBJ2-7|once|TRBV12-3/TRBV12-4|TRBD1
CASSPQGAWEQYF
TGTGCCAGCAGTCCACAGGGGGCCTGGGAGCAGTACTTC
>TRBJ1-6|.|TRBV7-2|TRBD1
CASTLGGQGFYSPLHF
TGTGCCAGCACCCTAGGGGGACAGGGGTTCTATTCACCCCTCCACTTT
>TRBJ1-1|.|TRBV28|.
CASSKRQNTEAFF
TGTGCCAGCAGCAAGAGACAGAACACTGAAGCTTTCTTT
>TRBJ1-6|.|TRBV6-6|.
CASSTESSYNSPLHF
TGTGCCAGCAGCACAGAAAGCTCCTATAATTCACCCCTCCACTTT
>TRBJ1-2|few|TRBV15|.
CATSRDVGEYGYTF
TGTGCCACCAGCAGAGATGTAGGAGAGTATGGCTACACCTTC
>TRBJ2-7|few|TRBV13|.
CASSLSGARPSYEQYF
TGTGCCAGCAGCTTATCAGGGGCCCGCCCCTCCTACGAGCAGTACTTC
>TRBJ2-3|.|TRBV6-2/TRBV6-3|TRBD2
CASSYPTSGGPLRSQYF
TGTGCCAGCAGTTACCCGACTAGCGGGGGGCCACTTCGGTCGCAGTATTTT
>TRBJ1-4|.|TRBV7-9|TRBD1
CASSFDPRGRDEKLFF
TGTGCCAGCAGCTTCGACCCCAGGGGGCGAGATGAAAAACTGTTTTTT
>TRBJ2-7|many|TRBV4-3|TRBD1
CASSPRTGGDEQYF
TGCGCCAGCAGCCCCCGGACAGGGGGCGACGAGCAGTACTTC
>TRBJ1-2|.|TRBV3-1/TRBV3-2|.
CASSPAGNYGYTF
TGTGCCAGCAGCCCGGCAGGGAACTATGGCTACACCTTC
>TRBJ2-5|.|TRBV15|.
CATSRGTFSPYRFQYQETQYF
TGTGCCACCAGCAGAGGGACCTTCTCACCCTACAGGTTCCAGTACCAAGAGACCCAGTACTTC
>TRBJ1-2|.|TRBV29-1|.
CSVLKSSGVAGYTF
TGCAGCGTTCTCAAATCGTCCGGGGTGGCTGGCTACACCTTC
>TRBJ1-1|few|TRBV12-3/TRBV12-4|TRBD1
CASADTGGSEAFF
TGTGCCAGCGCAGATACAGGGGGCTCTGAAGCTTTCTTT
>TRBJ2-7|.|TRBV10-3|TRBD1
CAIRGTAFGYEQYF
TGTGCCATCAGGGGGACAGCTTTCGGGTATGAGCAGTACTTC
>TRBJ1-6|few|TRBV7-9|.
CASSRAVRSPLHF
TGTGCCAGCAGTCGAGCGGTTAGATCACCCCTCCACTTT
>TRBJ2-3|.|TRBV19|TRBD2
CATGTSGTSGTDTQYF
TGTGCCACTGGGACTAGCGGGACTTCGGGGACAGATACGCAGTATTTT
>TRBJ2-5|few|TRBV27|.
CASSLRAGEETQYF
TGTGCCAGCAGTTTAAGGGCAGGGGAAGAGACCCAGTACTTC
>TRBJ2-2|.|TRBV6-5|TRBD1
CASKPGTGVAGELFF
TGTGCCAGCAAACCCGGGACAGGGGTCGCCGGGGAGCTGTTTTTT
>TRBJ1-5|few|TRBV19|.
CASSMVAGGNQPQHF
TGTGCCAGTAGTATGGTTGCAGGAGGGAATCAGCCCCAGCATTTT
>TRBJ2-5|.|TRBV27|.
CASRRALPQETQYF
TGTGCCAGCAGGAGAGCCCTACCCCAAGAGACCCAGTACTTC
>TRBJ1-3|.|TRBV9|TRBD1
CASSLLDRGGNTIYF
TGTGCCAGCAGCTTGCTAGACAGGGGTGGAAACACCATATATTTT
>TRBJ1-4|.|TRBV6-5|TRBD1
CASSMDRESEKLFF
TGTGCCAGCAGTATGGACAGGGAAAGTGAAAAACTGTTTTTT
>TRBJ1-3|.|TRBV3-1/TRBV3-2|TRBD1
CASSALNRGKGITGNTIYF
TGTGCCAGCAGCGCCCTTAACAGGGGAAAGGGTATAACTGGAAACACCATATATTTT
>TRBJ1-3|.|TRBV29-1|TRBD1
CSVRGTGGNTIYF
TGCAGCGTTCGAGGGACAGGCGGAAACACCATATATTTT
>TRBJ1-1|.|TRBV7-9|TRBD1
CASSLGTFGTANTEAFF
TGTGCCAGCAGCTTAGGAACATTCGGGACAGCTAACACTGAAGCTTTCTTT
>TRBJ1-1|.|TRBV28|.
CASSWARRGHEAFF
TGTGCCAGCAGTTGGGCCCGCCGGGGACATGAAGCTTTCTTT
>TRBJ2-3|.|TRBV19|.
CASSMGAPGTDTQYF
TGTGCCAGTAGTATGGGCGCACCCGGCACAGATACGCAGTATTTT
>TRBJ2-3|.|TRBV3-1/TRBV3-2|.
CASRDLDTQYF
TGTGCCAGCAGGGACTTAGATACGCAGTATTTT
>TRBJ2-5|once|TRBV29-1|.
CSVPAPGGETQYF
TGCAGCGTCCCGGCCCCAGGGGGGGAGACCCAGTACTTC
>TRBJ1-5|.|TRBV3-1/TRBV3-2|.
CASSTTSGGNQPQHF
TGTGCCAGCAGTACAACCTCCGGGGGCAATCAGCCCCAGCATTTT
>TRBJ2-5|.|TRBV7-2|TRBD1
CASSWTGSETQYF
TGTGCCAGCAGCTGGACAGGGTCGGAGACCCAGTACTTC
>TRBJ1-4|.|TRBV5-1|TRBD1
CASSLVPDRGGEKLFF
TGCGCCAGCAGCTTGGTCCCCGACAGGGGAGGGGAAAAACTGTTTTTT
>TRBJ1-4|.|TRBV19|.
CASRDSAATNEKLFF
TGTGCCAGTAGAGACAGTGCCGCAACTAATGAAAAACTGTTTTTT
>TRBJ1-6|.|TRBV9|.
CASSEAGKNSPLHF
TGTGCCAGCAGCGAGGCAGGCAAGAATTCACCCCTCCACTTT
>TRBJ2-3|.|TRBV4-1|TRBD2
CASSQAGGPLSDTQYF
TGCGCCAGCAGCCAAGCGGGAGGGCCGCTATCAGATACGCAGTATTTT
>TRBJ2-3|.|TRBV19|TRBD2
CASSIGQRGSVDTQYF
TGTGCCAGTAGTATAGGCCAGCGGGGGTCAGTAGATACGCAGTATTTT
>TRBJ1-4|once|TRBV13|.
CASSLGQGGKLFF
TGTGCCAGCAGCTTAGGACAGGGCGGAAAACTGTTTTTT
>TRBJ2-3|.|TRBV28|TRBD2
CASSFLGGGGADTQYF
TGTGCCAGCAGTTTCCTCGGGGGGGGCGGAGCAGATACGCAGTATTTT
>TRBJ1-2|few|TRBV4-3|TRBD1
CASSPNTGDYGYTF
TGCGCCAGCAGCCCCAATACAGGGGACTATGGCTACACCTTC
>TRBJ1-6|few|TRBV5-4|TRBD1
CASSSGTGSSPLHF
TGTGCCAGCAGCAGCGGGACAGGATCCTCACCCCTCCACTTT